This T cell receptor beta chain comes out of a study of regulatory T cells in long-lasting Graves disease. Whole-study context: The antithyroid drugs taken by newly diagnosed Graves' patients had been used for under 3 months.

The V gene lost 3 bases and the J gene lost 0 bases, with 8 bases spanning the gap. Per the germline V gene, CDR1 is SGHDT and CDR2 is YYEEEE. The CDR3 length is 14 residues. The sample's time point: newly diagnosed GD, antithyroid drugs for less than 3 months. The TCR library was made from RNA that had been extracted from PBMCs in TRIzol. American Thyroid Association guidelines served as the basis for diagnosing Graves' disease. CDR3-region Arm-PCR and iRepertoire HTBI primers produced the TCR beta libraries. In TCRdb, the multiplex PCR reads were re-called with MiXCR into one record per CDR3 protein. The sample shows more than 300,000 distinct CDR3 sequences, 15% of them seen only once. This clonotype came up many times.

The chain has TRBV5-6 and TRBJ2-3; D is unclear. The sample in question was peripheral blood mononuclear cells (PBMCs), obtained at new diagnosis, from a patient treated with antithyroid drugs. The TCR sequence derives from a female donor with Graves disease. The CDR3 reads CASSSKKSTDTQYF. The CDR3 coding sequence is TGTGCCAGCAGCTCAAAAAAGAGCACAGATACGCAGTATTTT.